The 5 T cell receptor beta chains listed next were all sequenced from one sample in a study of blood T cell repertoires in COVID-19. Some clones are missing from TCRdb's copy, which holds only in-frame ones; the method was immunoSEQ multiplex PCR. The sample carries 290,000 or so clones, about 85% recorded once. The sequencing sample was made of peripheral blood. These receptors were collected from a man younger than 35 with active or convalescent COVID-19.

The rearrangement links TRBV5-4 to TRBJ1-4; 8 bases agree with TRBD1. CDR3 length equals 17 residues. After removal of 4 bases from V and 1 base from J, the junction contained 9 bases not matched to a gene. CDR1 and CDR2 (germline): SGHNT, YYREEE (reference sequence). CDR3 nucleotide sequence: TGTGCCAGCAGCAGAACTGGACAGGGAAGAACTAATGAAAAACTGTTTTTT. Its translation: CASSRTGQGRTNEKLFF.

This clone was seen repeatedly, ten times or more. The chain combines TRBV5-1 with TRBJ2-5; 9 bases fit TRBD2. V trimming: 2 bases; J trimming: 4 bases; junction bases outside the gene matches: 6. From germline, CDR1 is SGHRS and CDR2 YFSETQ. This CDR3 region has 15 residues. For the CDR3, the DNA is TGCGCCAGCAGCTTCGGCGGGAGGGCACGAGAGACCCAGTACTTC. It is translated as CASSFGGRARETQYF.

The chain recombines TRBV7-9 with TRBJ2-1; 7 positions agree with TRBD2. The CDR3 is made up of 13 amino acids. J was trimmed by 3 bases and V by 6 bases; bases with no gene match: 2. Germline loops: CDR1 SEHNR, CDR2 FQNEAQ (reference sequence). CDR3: CASRGGYYNEQFF. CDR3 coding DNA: TGTGCCAGCAGGGGGGGGTACTACAATGAGCAGTTCTTC.

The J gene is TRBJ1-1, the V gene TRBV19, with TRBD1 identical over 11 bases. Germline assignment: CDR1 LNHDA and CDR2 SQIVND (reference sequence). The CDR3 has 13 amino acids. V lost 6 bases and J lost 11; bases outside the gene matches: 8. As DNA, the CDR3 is TGTGCCAGTAGCTACGGACAGGGGGCGGCGGCTTTCTTT. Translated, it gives CASSYGQGAAAFF.

Written as DNA, the CDR3 is TGTGCCAGCCGTGGTCCGGGACAGAAAGATTCCACAGATACGCAGTATTTT. This codes for CASRGPGQKDSTDTQYF. The gene calls are TRBV7-9 and TRBJ2-3; 7 bases line up with TRBD1. This CDR3 is 17 amino acids long. The V gene end was trimmed by 8 bases and the J gene end by 2 bases; junction bases not matched to a gene: 16. Looked up from germline, CDR1 is SEHNR and CDR2 is FQNEAQ (reference sequence).